A selection of T cell receptor beta chains follows, all from one sample in a study of shared clonotypes between healthy human individuals. Some clones are missing from TCRdb's copy, which holds only in-frame ones; the method was immunoSEQ multiplex PCR. The sample carries 2 million to 3 million clones, around 94% recorded once. The sample taken for sequencing was naive CD4+ T cells sorted from blood. The receptors here all came from a man aged 18 to 29 in good health. Both conserved end residues are part of each CDR3. Fields, in order: D gene, V gene, J gene, CDR3 length, CDR3 DNA, CDR3 protein. A D gene is named only where the DNA matches it firmly.

D gene: .; V gene: TRBV10-3; J gene: TRBJ2-7; CDR3 length: 13; CDR3 DNA: TGTGCCATCAAACAGGGCAGTGCCTACGAGCAGTACTTC; CDR3 protein: CAIKQGSAYEQYF
D gene: .; V gene: TRBV10-1; J gene: TRBJ1-5; CDR3 length: 15; CDR3 DNA: TGCGCCAGCAGTGAACAGGGCCCTAGCAATCAGCCCCAGCATTTT; CDR3 protein: CASSEQGPSNQPQHF
D gene: .; V gene: TRBV19; J gene: TRBJ1-3; CDR3 length: 13; CDR3 DNA: TGTGCCAGTACGTTCGCGCCGGGAAACACCATATATTTT; CDR3 protein: CASTFAPGNTIYF
D gene: .; V gene: TRBV10-3; J gene: TRBJ2-2; CDR3 length: 12; CDR3 DNA: TGTGCCATCAGTGACGTCACCGGGGAGCTGTTTTTT; CDR3 protein: CAISDVTGELFF
D gene: .; V gene: TRBV9; J gene: TRBJ2-1; CDR3 length: 13; CDR3 DNA: TGTGCCAGCAGCGCCATTTTGGGGCTTGAGCAGTTCTTC; CDR3 protein: CASSAILGLEQFF
D gene: TRBD1; V gene: TRBV19; J gene: TRBJ1-2; CDR3 length: 16; CDR3 DNA: TGTGCCAGTAGTATTACTACTCCGGGACAGGGCTATGGCTACACCTTC; CDR3 protein: CASSITTPGQGYGYTF
D gene: .; V gene: TRBV14; J gene: TRBJ1-2; CDR3 length: 17; CDR3 DNA: TGTGCCAGCAGCCAATTGTACGGCCGCCCAACAAACTATGGCTACACCTTC; CDR3 protein: CASSQLYGRPTNYGYTF
D gene: .; V gene: TRBV29-1; J gene: TRBJ2-5; CDR3 length: 13; CDR3 DNA: TGCAGCGTTGTAGGACAGACAGGAGAGACCCAGTACTTC; CDR3 protein: CSVVGQTGETQYF
D gene: .; V gene: TRBV19; J gene: TRBJ2-2; CDR3 length: 16; CDR3 DNA: TGTGCCAGTAAGAATCTCTTTCAAACTAACACCGGGGAGCTGTTTTTT; CDR3 protein: CASKNLFQTNTGELFF
D gene: .; V gene: TRBV5-1; J gene: TRBJ2-1; CDR3 length: 16; CDR3 DNA: TGCGCCAGCAGCACCCAGACTAGTAGCTCCTACAATGAGCAGTTCTTC; CDR3 protein: CASSTQTSSSYNEQFF
D gene: .; V gene: TRBV18; J gene: TRBJ1-5; CDR3 length: 15; CDR3 DNA: TGTGCCAGCTCCCCGTCCAGGGGCCAGGGTCAGCCCCAGCATTTT; CDR3 protein: CASSPSRGQGQPQHF
D gene: TRBD2; V gene: TRBV11-2; J gene: TRBJ2-7; CDR3 length: 15; CDR3 DNA: TGTGCCAGCAGCGCCTTAACGGGGGGGCGGTACGAGCAGTACTTC; CDR3 protein: CASSALTGGRYEQYF
D gene: .; V gene: TRBV6-5; J gene: TRBJ2-1; CDR3 length: 15; CDR3 DNA: TGTGCCAGCAGTTACTCGCGGGGGCACCTCAATGAGCAGTTCTTC; CDR3 protein: CASSYSRGHLNEQFF